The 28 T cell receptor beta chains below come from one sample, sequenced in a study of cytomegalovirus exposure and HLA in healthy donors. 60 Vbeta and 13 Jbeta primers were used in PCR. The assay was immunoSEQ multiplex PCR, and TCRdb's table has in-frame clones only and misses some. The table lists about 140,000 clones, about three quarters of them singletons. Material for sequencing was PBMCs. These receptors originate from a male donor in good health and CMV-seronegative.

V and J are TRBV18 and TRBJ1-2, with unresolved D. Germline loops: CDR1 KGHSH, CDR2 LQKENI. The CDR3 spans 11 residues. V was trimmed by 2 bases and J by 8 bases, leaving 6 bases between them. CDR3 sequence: CASSPNKGYTF. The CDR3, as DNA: TGTGCCAGCTCACCAAACAAGGGCTACACCTTC.

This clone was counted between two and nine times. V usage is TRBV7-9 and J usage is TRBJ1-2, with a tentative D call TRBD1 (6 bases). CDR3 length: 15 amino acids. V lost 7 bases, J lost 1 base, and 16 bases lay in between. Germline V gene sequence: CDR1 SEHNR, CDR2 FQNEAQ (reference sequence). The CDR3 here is CASTRGGGSNYGYTF. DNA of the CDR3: TGTGCCAGCACCCGGGGAGGGGGTAGTAACTATGGCTACACCTTC.

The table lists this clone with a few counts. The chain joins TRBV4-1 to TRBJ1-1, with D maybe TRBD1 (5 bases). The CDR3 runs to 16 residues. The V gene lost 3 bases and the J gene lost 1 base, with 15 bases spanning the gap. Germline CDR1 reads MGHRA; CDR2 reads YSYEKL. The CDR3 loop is CASSHNQGGRNTEAFF. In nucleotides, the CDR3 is TGCGCCAGCAGCCACAATCAGGGAGGGAGGAACACTGAAGCTTTCTTT.

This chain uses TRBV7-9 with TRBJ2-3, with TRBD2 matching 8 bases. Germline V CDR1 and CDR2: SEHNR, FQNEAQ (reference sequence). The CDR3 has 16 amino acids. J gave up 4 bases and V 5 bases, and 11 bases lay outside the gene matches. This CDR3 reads CASSPDLGTSSDTQYF. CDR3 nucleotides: TGTGCCAGCAGCCCGGATCTCGGGACTAGTTCAGATACGCAGTATTTT.

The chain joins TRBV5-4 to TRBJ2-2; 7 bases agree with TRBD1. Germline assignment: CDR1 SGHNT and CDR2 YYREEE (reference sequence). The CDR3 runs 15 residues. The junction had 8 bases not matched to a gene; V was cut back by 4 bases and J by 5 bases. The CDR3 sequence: CASSPPRGRTGELFF. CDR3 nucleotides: TGTGCCAGCAGCCCGCCAAGGGGGCGTACCGGGGAGCTGTTTTTT.

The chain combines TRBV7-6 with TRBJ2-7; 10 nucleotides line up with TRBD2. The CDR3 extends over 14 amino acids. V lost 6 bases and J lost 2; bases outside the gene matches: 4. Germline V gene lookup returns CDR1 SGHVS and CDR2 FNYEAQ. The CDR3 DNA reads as TGTGCCAGCAGTCGGACTAGCGGTACCTACGAGCAGTACTTC. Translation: CASSRTSGTYEQYF.

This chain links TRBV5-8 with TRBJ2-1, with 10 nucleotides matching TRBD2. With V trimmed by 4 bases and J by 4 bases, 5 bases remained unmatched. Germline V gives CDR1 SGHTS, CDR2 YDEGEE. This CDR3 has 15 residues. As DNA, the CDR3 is TGTGCCAGCAGCCAAGGACTAGCGGTTTACAATGAGCAGTTCTTC. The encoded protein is CASSQGLAVYNEQFF.

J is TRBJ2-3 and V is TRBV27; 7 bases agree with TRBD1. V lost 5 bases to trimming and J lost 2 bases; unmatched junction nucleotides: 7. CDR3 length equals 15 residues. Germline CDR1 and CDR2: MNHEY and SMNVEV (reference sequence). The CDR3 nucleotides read TGTGCCAGCAGTCCACAGGGGCCACACACAGATACGCAGTATTTT. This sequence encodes CASSPQGPHTDTQYF.

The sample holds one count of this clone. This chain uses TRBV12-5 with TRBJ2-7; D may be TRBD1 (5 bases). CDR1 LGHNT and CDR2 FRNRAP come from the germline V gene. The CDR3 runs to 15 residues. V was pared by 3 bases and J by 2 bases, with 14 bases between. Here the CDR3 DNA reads TGTGCTAGTGGTTTTGGGGCAAATAGGGCCTACGAGCAGTACTTC. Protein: CASGFGANRAYEQYF.

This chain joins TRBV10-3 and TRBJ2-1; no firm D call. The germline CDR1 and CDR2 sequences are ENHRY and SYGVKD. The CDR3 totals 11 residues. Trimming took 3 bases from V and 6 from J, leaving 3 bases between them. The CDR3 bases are TGTGCCATCAGTGATATCAATGAGCAGTTCTTC. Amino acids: CAISDINEQFF.

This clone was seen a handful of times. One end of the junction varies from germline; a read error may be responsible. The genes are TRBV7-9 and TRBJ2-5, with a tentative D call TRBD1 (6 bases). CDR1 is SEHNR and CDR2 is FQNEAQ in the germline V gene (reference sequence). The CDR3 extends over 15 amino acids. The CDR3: CSSSFRDTHQETQYF. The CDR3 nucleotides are TGTTCCAGCAGCTTCCGGGACACGCACCAAGAGACCCAGTACTTC.

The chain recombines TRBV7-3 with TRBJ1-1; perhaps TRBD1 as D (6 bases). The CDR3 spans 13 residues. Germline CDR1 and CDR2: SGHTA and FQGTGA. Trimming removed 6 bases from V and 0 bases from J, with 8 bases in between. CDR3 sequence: CASSTGLNTEAFF. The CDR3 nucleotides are TGTGCCAGCAGTACAGGGTTGAACACTGAAGCTTTCTTT.

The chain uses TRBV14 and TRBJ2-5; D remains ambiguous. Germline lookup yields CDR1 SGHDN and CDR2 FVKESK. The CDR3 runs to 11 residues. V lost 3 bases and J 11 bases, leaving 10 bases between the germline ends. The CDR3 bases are TGTGCCAGCAGCCATGGAGAGGAGCAGTACTTC. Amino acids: CASSHGEEQYF. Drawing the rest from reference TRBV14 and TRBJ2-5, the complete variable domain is EAGVTQFPSHSVIEKGQTVTLRCDPISGHDNLYWYRRVMGKEIKFLLHFVKESKQDESGMPNNRFLAERTGGTYSTLKVQPAELEDSGVYFCASSHGEEQYFGPGTRLLVL.

The DNA for the CDR3 is TGTGCCAGCAGTGAAGTTAGCGGGAGTCTTACAGATACGCAGTATTTT. Translation: CASSEVSGSLTDTQYF. The chain couples TRBV6-1 to TRBJ2-3, with TRBD2 identical over 9 bases. This CDR3 has 16 amino acids. Trimming at V came to 1 base and at J to 3 bases, leaving 5 bases not matched to a gene. Germline CDR1 is MNHNS and CDR2 is SASEGT.

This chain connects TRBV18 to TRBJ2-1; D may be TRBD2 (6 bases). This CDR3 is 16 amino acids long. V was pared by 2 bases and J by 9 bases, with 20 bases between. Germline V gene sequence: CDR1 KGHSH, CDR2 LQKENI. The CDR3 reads CASSPSSGRGTFEQFF. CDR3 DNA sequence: TGTGCCAGCTCACCAAGTTCTGGCCGGGGGACTTTTGAGCAGTTCTTC.

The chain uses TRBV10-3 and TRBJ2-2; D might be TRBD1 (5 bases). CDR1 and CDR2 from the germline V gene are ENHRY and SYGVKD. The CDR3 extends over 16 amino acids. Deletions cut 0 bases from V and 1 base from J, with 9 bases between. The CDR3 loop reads CAISESGQGNTGELFF. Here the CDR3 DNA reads TGTGCCATCAGTGAGTCGGGGCAGGGGAACACCGGGGAGCTGTTTTTT.

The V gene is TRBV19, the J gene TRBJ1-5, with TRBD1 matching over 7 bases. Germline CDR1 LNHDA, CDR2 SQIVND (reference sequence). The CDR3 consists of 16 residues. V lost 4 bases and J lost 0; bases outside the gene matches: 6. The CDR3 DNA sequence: TGTGCCAGTAGTACAGACAGGGCCTATAGCAATCAGCCCCAGCATTTT. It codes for CASSTDRAYSNQPQHF.

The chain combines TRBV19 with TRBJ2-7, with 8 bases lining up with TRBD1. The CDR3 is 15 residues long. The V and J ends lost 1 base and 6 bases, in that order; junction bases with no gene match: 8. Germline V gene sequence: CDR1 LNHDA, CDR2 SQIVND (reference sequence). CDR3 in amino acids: CASSIAWQGAGEQYF. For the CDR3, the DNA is TGTGCCAGTAGTATAGCGTGGCAGGGGGCTGGCGAGCAGTACTTC. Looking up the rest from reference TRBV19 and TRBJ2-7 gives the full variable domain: DGGITQSPKYLFRKEGQNVTLSCEQNLNHDAMYWYRQDPGQGLRLIYYSQIVNDFQKGDIAEGYSVSREKKESFPLTVTSAQKNPTAFYLCASSIAWQGAGEQYFGPGTRLTVT.

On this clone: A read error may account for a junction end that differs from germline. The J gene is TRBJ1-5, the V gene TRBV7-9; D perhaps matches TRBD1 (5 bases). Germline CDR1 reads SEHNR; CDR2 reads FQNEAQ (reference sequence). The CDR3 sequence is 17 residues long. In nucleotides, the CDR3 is TGTTCCAGCAGCTTAGGCGACAATCAGGGATTCAATCAGCCCCAGCATTTT. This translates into CSSSLGDNQGFNQPQHF.

The CDR3 spells CASSRTGVFTGELFF. CDR3 DNA sequence: TGCGCCAGCAGTCGGACAGGGGTATTCACCGGGGAGCTGTTTTTT. The chain links TRBV23-1 to TRBJ2-2; 9 bases agree with TRBD1. TRBV23-1 is noted as an ORF with a role that remains uncertain. CDR3 length: 15 residues. Losses at the gene ends were 4 bases for V and 4 bases for J; bases not matched to a gene: 4.

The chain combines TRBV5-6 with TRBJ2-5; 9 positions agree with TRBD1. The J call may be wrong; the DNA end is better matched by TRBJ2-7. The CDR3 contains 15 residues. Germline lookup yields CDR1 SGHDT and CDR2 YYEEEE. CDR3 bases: TGTGCCAGCAGCGGAATGGGACAGGGAATCTACGAGCAGTACTTC. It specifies CASSGMGQGIYEQYF.

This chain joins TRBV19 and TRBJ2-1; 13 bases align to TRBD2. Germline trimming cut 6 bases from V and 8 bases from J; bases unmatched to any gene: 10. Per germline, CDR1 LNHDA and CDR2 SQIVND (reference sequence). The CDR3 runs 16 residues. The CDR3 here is CASSRWTSGRGDEQFF. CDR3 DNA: TGTGCCAGTAGCCGATGGACTAGCGGGAGAGGGGATGAGCAGTTCTTC. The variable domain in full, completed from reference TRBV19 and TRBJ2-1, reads DGGITQSPKYLFRKEGQNVTLSCEQNLNHDAMYWYRQDPGQGLRLIYYSQIVNDFQKGDIAEGYSVSREKKESFPLTVTSAQKNPTAFYLCASSRWTSGRGDEQFFGPGTRLTVL.

The CDR3 DNA is TGTGCCAGCAGCTTAGTAGGGACGTGGGACAGGGGGCATTATGGCTACACCTTC. It yields the protein CASSLVGTWDRGHYGYTF. This chain connects TRBV7-2 to TRBJ1-2, with TRBD1 matching over 12 bases. The CDR3 extends over 18 amino acids. CDR1 and CDR2 (germline): SGHTA, FQGNSA. Trimming took 1 base from V and 5 from J; bases not matched to a gene: 11.

CDR3 protein: CASSPLAGGNEQYF. The CDR3 nucleotides read TGTGCCAGCAGCCCACTAGCGGGGGGAAACGAGCAGTACTTC. This chain joins TRBV7-2 and TRBJ2-7; 12 nucleotides agree with TRBD2. V shed 5 bases, J shed 5 bases, and the junction held 4 bases outside the gene matches. Germline-derived CDR1 and CDR2 are SGHTA and FQGNSA. CDR3 length: 14 amino acids.

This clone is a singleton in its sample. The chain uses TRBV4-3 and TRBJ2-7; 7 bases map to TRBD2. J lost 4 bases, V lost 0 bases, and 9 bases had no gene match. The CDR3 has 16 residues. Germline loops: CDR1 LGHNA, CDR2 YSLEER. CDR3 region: CASSQDRAGRPYEQYF. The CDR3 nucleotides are TGCGCCAGCAGCCAAGATAGGGCCGGGAGGCCGTACGAGCAGTACTTC.

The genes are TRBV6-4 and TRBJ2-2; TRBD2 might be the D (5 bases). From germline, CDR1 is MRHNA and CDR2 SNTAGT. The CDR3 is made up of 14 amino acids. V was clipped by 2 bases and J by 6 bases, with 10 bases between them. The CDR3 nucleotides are TGTGCCAGCAGTGACGGTGCGGGTGCCGGGGAGCTGTTTTTT. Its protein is CASSDGAGAGELFF.

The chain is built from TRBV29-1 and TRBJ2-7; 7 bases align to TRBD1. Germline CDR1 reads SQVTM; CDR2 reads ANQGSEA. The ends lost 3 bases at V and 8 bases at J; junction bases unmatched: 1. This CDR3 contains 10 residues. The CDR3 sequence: CSVETGQQYF. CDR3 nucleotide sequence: TGCAGCGTTGAGACAGGGCAGCAGTACTTC.

CDR3 nucleotide sequence: TGTGCCAGCAGGCCCTTTGGGGAGAATGGCTACACCTTC. Protein sequence: CASRPFGENGYTF. This chain uses TRBV6-5 with TRBJ1-2; the D is unclear. Per germline, CDR1 MNHEY and CDR2 SVGAGI. The CDR3 extends over 13 amino acids. The V end lost 6 bases, the J end lost 6 bases, and 14 bases lay between the germline ends.